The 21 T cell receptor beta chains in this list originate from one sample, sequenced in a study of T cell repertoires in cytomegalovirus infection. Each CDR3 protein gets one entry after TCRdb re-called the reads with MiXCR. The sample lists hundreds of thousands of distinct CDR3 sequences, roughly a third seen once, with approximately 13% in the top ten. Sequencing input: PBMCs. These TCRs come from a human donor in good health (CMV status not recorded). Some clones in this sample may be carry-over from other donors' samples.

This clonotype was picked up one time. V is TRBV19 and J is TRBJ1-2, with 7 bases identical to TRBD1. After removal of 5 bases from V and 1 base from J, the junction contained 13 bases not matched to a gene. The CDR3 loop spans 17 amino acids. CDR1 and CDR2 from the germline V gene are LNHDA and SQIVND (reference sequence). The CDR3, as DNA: TGTGCCAGTAGTTTCCGACTATGGGACAGCATTAACTATGGCTACACCTTC. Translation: CASSFRLWDSINYGYTF.

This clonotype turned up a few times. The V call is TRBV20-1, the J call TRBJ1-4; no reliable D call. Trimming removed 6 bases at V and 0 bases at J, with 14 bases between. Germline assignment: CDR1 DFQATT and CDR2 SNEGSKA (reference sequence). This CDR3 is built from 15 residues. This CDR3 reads CSAPTSTSTNEKLFF. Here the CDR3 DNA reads TGCAGTGCCCCCACCTCGACATCAACTAATGAAAAACTGTTTTTT.

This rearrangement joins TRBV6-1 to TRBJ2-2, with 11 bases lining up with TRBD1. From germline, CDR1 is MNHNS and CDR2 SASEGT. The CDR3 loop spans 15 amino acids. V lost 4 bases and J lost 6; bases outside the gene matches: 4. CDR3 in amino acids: CASSGRGQGAGELFF. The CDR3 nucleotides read TGTGCCAGCAGTGGTCGGGGACAGGGGGCCGGGGAGCTGTTTTTT.

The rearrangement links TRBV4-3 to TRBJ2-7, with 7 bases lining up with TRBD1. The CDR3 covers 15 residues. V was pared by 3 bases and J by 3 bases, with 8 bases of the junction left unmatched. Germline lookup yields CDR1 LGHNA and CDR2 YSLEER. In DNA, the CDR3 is TGCGCCAGCAGCCAGACAGGGTCTTTGGGCTACGAGCAGTACTTC. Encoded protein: CASSQTGSLGYEQYF.

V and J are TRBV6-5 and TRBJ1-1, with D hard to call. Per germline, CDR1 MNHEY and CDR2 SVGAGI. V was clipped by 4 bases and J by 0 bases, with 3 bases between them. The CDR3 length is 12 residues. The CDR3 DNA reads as TGTGCCAGCAGTTCAGTGAACACTGAAGCTTTCTTT. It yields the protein CASSSVNTEAFF.

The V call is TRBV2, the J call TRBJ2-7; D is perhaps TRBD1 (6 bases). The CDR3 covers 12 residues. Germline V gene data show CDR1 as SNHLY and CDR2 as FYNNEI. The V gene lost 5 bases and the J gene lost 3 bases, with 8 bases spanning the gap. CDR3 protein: CASSRQVYEQYF. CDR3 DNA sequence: TGTGCCAGCAGTCGACAGGTCTACGAGCAGTACTTC.

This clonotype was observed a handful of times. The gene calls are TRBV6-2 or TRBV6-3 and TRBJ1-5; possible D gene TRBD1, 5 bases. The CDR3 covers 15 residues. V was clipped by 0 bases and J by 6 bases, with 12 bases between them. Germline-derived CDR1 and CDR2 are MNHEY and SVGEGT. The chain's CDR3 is CASSYSGGAGQPQHF. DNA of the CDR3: TGTGCCAGCAGTTACTCCGGAGGGGCGGGTCAGCCCCAGCATTTT.

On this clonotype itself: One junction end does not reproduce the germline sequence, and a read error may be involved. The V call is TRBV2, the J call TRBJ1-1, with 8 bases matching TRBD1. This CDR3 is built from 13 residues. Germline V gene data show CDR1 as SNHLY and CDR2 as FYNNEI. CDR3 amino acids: CGSSEQGGTEAFF. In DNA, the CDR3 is TGTGGCAGCAGTGAACAGGGGGGCACTGAAGCTTTCTTT.

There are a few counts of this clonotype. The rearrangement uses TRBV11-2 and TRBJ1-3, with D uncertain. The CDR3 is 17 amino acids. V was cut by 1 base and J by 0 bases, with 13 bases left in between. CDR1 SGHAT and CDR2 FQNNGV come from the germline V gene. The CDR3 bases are TGTGCCAGCAGCTTAGGAAGCCTACTGACCTCTGGAAACACCATATATTTT. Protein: CASSLGSLLTSGNTIYF.

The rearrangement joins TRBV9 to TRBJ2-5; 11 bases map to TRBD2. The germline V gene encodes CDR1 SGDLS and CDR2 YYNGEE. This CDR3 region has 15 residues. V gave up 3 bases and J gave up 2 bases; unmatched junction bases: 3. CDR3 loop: CASSDSGGVQETQYF. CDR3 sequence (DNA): TGTGCCAGCAGCGATAGCGGGGGGGTTCAAGAGACCCAGTACTTC.

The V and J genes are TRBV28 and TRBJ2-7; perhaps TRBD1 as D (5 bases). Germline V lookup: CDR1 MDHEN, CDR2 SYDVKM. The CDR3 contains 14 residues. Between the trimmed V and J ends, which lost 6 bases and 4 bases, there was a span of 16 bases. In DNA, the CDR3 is TGTGCCAGCAGGGTGGCAGGGCCAGTGTACGAGCAGTACTTC. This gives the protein CASRVAGPVYEQYF.

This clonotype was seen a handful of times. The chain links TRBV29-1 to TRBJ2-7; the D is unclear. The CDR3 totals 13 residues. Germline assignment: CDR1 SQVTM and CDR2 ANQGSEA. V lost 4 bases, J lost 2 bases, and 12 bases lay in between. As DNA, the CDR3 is TGCAGCGTTGTTTATAGTACAGCCTACGAGCAGTACTTC. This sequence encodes CSVVYSTAYEQYF.

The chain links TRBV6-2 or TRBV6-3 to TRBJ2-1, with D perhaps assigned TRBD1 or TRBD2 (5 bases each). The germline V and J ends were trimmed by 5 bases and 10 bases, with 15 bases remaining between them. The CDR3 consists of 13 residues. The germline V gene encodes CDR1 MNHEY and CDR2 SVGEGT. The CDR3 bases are TGTGCCAGCAGTCGAGGGCTTGGGGCGGAGCAGTTCTTC. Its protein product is CASSRGLGAEQFF.

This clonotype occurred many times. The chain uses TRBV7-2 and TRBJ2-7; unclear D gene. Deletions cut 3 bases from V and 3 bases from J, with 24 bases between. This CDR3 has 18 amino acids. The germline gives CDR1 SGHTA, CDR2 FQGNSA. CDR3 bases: TGTGCCAGCAGCTTGAAGAGGCAGGAGCCACCCCTGGGCTACGAGCAGTACTTC. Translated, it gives CASSLKRQEPPLGYEQYF.

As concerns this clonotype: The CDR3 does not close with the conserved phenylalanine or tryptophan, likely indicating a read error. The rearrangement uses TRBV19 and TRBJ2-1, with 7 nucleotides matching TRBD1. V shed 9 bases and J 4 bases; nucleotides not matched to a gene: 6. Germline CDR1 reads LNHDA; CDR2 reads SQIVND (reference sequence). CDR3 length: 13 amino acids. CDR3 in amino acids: CASGTAGYNEQFL. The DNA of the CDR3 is TGTGCCAGCGGGACAGCCGGTTACAATGAGCAGTTCTTA.

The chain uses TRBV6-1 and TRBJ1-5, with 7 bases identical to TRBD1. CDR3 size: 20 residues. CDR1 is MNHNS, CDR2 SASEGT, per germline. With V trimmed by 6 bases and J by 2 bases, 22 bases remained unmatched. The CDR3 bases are TGTGCCAGCAGCGAGGTCCCTGCCGGGACAGTCAATGGTGGCAATCAGCCCCAGCATTTT. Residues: CASSEVPAGTVNGGNQPQHF.

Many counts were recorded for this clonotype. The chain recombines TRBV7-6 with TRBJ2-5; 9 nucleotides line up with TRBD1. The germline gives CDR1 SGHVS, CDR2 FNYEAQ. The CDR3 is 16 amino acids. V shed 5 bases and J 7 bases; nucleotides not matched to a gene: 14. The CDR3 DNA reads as TGTGCCAGCAGCCAACCCAGGGACAGGGTAGGGGTGACCCAGTACTTC. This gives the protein CASSQPRDRVGVTQYF.

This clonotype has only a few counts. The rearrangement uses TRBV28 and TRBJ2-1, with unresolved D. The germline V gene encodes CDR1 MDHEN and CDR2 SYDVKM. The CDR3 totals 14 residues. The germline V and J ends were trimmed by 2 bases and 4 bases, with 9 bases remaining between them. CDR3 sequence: CASSLTFAYNEQFF. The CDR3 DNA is TGTGCCAGCAGTTTAACCTTCGCGTACAATGAGCAGTTCTTC.

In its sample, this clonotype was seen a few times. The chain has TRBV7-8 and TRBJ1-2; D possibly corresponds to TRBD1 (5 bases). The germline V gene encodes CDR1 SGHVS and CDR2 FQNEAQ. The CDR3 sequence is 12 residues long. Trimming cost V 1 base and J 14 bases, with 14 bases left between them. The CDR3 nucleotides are TGTGCCAGCAGCTTAGTCCCATATCAGGGAACCTTC. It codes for CASSLVPYQGTF.

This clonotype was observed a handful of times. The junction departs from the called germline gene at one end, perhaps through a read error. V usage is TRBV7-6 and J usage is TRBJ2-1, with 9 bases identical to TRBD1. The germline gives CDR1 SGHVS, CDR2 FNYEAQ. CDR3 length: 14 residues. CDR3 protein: CASSSRTGDNEQFF. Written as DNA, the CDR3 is TGTGCTAGCAGCTCCCGGACAGGGGACAATGAGCAGTTCTTC.

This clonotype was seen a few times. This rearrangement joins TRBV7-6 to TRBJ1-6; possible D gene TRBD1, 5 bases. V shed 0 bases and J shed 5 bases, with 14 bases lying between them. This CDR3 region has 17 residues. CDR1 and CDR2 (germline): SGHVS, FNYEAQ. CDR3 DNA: TGTGCCAGCAGCTTAGCCCGAGGGCTCAGGGATAATTCACCCCTCCACTTT. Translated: CASSLARGLRDNSPLHF.